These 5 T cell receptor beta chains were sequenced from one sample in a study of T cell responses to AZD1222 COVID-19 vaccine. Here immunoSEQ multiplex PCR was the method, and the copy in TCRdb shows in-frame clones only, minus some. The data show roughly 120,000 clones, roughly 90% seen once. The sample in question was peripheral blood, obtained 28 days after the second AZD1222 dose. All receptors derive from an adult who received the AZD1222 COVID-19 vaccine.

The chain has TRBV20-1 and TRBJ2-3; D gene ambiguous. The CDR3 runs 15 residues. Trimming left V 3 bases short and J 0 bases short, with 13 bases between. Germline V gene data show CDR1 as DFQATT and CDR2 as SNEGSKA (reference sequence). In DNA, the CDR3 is TGCAGTGCTAGTTCTGGCAGCTCTAGCACAGATACGCAGTATTTT. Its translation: CSASSGSSSTDTQYF.

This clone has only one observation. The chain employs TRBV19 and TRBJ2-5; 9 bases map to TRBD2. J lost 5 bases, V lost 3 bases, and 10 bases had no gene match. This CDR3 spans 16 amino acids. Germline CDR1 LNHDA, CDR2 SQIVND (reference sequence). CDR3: CASSMVTGTSFETQYF. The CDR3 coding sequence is TGTGCCAGTAGTATGGTAACCGGGACTAGCTTTGAGACCCAGTACTTC. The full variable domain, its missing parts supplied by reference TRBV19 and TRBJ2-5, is DGGITQSPKYLFRKEGQNVTLSCEQNLNHDAMYWYRQDPGQGLRLIYYSQIVNDFQKGDIAEGYSVSREKKESFPLTVTSAQKNPTAFYLCASSMVTGTSFETQYFGPGTRLLVL.

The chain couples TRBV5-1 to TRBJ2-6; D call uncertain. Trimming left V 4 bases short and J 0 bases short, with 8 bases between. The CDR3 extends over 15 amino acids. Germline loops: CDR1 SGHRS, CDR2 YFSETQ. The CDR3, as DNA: TGCGCCAGCAGCCTGAGCTACTCTGGGGCCAACGTCCTGACTTTC. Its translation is CASSLSYSGANVLTF. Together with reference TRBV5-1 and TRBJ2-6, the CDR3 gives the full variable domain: KAGVTQTPRYLIKTRGQQVTLSCSPISGHRSVSWYQQTPGQGLQFLFEYFSETQRNKGNFPGRFSGRQFSNSRSEMNVSTLELGDSALYLCASSLSYSGANVLTFGAGSRLTVL.

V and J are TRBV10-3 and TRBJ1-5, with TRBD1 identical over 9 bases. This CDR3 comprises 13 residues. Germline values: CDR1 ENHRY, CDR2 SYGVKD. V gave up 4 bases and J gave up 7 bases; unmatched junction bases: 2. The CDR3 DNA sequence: TGTGCCATCAGTGGGACAGGGGACCAGCCCCAGCATTTT. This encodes CAISGTGDQPQHF.

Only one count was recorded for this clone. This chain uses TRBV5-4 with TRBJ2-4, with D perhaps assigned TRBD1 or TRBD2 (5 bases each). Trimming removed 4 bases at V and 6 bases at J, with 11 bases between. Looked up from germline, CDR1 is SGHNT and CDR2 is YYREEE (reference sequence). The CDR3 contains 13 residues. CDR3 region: CASSAPGTNIQYF. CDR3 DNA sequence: TGTGCCAGCAGCGCTCCCGGGACAAACATTCAGTACTTC.